Listed below are T cell receptor beta chains from one sample, sequenced in a study of T cells in Graves' hyperthyroidism and ophthalmopathy. TCRdb processed the multiplex PCR reads anew with MiXCR; each CDR3 protein has one entry. Here the sample spans under 700,000 distinct CDR3 sequences, roughly 46% being singletons. Sequencing was carried out using peripheral blood or thyroid tissue (not recorded which). Receptor source: a woman under 30 with Graves' hyperthyroidism. Both conserved end residues are part of each CDR3. Fields, in order: J gene, V gene, CDR3 protein.

J: TRBJ1-4; V: TRBV2; CDR3: CASRAGTGSGKLFF
J: TRBJ1-5; V: TRBV29-1; CDR3: CSPSSVQPQHF
J: TRBJ1-3; V: TRBV24-1; CDR3: CATSAAGQPRNTIYF
J: TRBJ2-5; V: TRBV10-3; CDR3: CAISESYGGGGETQYF
J: TRBJ1-6; V: TRBV2; CDR3: CASLDQGPYNSPLHF
J: TRBJ2-7; V: TRBV7-7; CDR3: CASSPDRVEQYF
J: TRBJ1-2; V: TRBV24-1; CDR3: CATSDADRGQGYTF
J: TRBJ1-5; V: TRBV7-8; CDR3: CAGSLDRLSNQPQHF
J: TRBJ2-5; V: TRBV7-9; CDR3: CASSLPRETQYF
J: TRBJ2-7; V: TRBV12-3/TRBV12-4; CDR3: CASSRAGGPTKEQYF
J: TRBJ2-3; V: TRBV24-1; CDR3: CATSEDSSTDTQYF
J: TRBJ2-7; V: TRBV29-1; CDR3: CSVVLAFSYEQYF
J: TRBJ1-6; V: TRBV2; CDR3: CASSGENNSPLHF
J: TRBJ2-2; V: TRBV5-1; CDR3: CASSRHGQANTGELFF
J: TRBJ2-5; V: TRBV5-1; CDR3: CASTLGPPGETQYF
J: TRBJ1-5; V: TRBV5-1; CDR3: CASSHGGQNQPQHF